This TCR beta chain was sequenced during a study of blood T cell repertoires in COVID-19. The CDR3 runs 11 residues. Deletions cut 9 bases from V and 3 bases from J, with 9 bases between. Sequencing used immunoSEQ multiplex PCR; TCRdb keeps in-frame clones, though not all of them. The repertoire includes around 280,000 clones, approximately 80% of them detected once, and around 3.7% sits in the top ten. This sequence was found in a woman in her forties or fifties with active or convalescent COVID-19. The J gene is TRBJ2-7, the V gene TRBV12-3 or TRBV12-4; D uncertain. The sample taken for sequencing was peripheral blood. The CDR3 sequence: CARNLVYEQYF. The CDR3 DNA follows: TGTGCCAGAAACCTAGTCTACGAGCAGTACTTC.